This T cell receptor (beta chain) was obtained from a study of blood T cells in healthy people across ages. Study observations and caveats: Across samples, TCR beta diversity tracked strongly with naive T cell percentage. More naive CD4+ cells and higher diversity marked long-lived donors relative to aged donors.

With a J-beta primer mix and a sample-barcoded 5' primer, a second PCR ran about 6 to 11 cycles. Every molecule of cDNA carried a tag from a template-switch adaptor with 12 random nucleotides. Sequencing yielded, for each sample, at least 2.5 million paired-end reads carrying CDR3. TCRdb reprocessed the 5' RACE reads with MiXCR, giving one entry per CDR3 protein. This sample has some 790,000 distinct CDR3 sequences, with 29% found just once. On this clonotype itself: Antigen: not known. Germline is not matched at one junction end, which may reflect a read error.

The CDR3 totals 12 residues. CDR1 is SQVTM, CDR2 ANQGSEA, per germline. This receptor was taken from a woman of 80 years or more in good health. The material sequenced was blood. The V gene is TRBV29-1, the J gene TRBJ1-4; perhaps TRBD1 as D (6 bases). CDR3 loop: CSAEVRGRKLFF. For the CDR3, the DNA is TGCAGCGCTGAAGTCAGGGGTAGAAAACTGTTTTTT.